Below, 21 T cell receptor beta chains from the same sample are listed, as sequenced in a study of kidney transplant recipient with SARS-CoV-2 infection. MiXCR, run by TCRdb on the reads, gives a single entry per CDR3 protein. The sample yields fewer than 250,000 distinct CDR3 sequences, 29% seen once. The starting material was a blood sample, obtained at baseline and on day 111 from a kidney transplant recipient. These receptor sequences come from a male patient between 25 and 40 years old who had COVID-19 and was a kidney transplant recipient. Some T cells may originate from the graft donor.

CDR3 bases: TGTGCCAGCAGCGCATCATCAGACGCTTGGAAGACCTATGGCTACACCTTC. It encodes CASSASSDAWKTYGYTF. The rearrangement links TRBV7-3 to TRBJ1-2; D gene unclear. Deletions cut 5 bases from V and 4 bases from J, with 23 bases between. The CDR3 loop spans 17 amino acids. The germline V gene has CDR1 SGHTA and CDR2 FQGTGA.

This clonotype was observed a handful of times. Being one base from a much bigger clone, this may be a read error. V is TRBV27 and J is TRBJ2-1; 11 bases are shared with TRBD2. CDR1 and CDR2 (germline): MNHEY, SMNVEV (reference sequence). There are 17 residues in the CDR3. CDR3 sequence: CANSLGIAGGPGNEQFF. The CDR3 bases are TGTGCCAACAGTCTTGGGATAGCGGGAGGGCCAGGGAATGAGCAGTTCTTC.

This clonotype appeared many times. The CDR3 spells CASSYQGTPPLREQYF. The CDR3 bases are TGCGCCAGCAGCTACCAGGGGACGCCGCCTTTACGCGAGCAGTACTTC. The chain joins TRBV5-1 to TRBJ2-7; D might be TRBD1 (6 bases). Germline values: CDR1 SGHRS, CDR2 YFSETQ. Trimming pared 3 bases from V and 6 bases from J, leaving 22 bases between. This CDR3 region has 16 residues.

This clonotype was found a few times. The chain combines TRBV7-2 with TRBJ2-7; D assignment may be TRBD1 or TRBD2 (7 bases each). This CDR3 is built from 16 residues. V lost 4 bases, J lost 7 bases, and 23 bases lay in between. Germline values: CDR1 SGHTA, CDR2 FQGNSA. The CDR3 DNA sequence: TGTGCCAGCAGCTCCCAATCATCAGGGGGGGCGGGGGAGCAGTACTTC. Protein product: CASSSQSSGGAGEQYF. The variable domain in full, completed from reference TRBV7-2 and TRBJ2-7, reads GAGVSQSPSNKVTEKGKDVELRCDPISGHTALYWYRQSLGQGLEFLIYFQGNSAPDKSGLPSDRFSAERTGGSVSTLTIQRTQQEDSAVYLCASSSQSSGGAGEQYFGPGTRLTVT.

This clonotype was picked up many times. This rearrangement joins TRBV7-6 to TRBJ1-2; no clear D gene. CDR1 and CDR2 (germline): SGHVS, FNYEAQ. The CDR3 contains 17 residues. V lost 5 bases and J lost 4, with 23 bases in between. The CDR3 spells CASSVMSESRKTYGYTF. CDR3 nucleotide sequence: TGTGCCAGCAGCGTAATGTCTGAATCTCGAAAGACCTATGGCTACACCTTC.

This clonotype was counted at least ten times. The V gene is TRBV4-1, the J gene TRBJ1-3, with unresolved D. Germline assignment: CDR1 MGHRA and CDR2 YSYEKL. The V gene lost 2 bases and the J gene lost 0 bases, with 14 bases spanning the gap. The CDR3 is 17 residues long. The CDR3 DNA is TGCGCCAGCAGCCAAACGCAAGGCCTGAGCTCTGGAAACACCATATATTTT. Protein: CASSQTQGLSSGNTIYF.

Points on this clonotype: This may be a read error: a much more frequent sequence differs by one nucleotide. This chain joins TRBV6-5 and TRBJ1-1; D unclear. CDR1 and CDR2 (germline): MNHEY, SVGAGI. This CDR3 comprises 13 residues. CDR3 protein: CAGSSTMNTEAFF. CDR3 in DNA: TGTGCCGGCAGTAGTACGATGAACACTGAAGCTTTCTTT.

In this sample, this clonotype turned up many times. The DNA for the CDR3 is TGTGCCAGCAGCTCCCATGTCCGCGGCTACACCTTC. The encoded protein is CASSSHVRGYTF. V is TRBV7-9 and J is TRBJ1-2; D ambiguous. The ends were cut back, 4 bases at V and 8 bases at J, with 11 bases in the middle. The germline V gene encodes CDR1 SEHNR and CDR2 FQNEAQ (reference sequence). This CDR3 comprises 12 residues.

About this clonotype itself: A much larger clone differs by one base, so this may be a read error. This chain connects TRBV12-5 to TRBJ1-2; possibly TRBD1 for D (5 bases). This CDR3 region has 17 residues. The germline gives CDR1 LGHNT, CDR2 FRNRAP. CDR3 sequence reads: CASGPSFLQGKTYGHTF. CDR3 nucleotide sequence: TGTGCTAGTGGTCCAAGCTTTTTGCAGGGAAAGACCTATGGCCACACCTTC.

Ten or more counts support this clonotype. The CDR3 reads CASSEALGKYRGHEQYF. In DNA, the CDR3 is TGTGCCAGCAGTGAAGCGCTTGGGAAGTACAGAGGGCACGAGCAGTACTTC. The chain uses TRBV2 and TRBJ2-7, with a tentative D call TRBD2 (5 bases). The CDR3 contains 17 residues. Deletions cut 0 bases from V and 5 bases from J, with 20 bases between. Germline CDR1 reads SNHLY; CDR2 reads FYNNEI.

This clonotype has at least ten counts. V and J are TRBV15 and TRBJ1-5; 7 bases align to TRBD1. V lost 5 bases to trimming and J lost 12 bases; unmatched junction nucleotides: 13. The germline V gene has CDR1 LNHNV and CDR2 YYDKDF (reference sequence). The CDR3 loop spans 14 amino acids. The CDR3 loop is CATSDGTVKELQHF. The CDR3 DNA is TGTGCCACCAGCGACGGGACAGTCAAAGAACTCCAGCATTTT.

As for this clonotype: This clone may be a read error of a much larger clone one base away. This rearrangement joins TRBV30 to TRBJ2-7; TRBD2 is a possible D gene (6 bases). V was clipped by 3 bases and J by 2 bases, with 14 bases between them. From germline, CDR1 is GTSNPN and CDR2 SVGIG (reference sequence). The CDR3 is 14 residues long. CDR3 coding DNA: TGTGCCTGGAGGGACGATCCGGGGGCCTACGAGCAGTACTTC. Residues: CAWRDDPGAYEQYF.

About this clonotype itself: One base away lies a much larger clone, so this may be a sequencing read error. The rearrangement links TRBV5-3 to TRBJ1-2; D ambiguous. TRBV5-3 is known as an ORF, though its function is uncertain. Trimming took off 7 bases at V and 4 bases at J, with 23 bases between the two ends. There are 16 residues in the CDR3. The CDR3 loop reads CARYFRVVKKTYGYTF. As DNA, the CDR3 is TGTGCCAGATACTTTCGAGTGGTGAAAAAGACCTATGGCTACACCTTC.

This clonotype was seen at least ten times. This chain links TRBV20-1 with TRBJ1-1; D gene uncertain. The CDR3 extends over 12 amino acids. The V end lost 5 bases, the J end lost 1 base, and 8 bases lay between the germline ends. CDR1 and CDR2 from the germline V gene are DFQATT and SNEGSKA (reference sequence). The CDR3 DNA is TGCAGTGCTCCCCGGGGGAACACTGAAGCTTTCTTT. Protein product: CSAPRGNTEAFF.

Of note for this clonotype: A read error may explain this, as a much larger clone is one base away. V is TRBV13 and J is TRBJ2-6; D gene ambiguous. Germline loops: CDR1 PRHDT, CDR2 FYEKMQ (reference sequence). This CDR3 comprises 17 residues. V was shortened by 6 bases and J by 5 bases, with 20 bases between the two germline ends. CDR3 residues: CASRFRRVQTRANVLTF. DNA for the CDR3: TGTGCCAGCAGGTTTAGGCGAGTACAAACTCGGGCCAACGTCCTGACTTTC. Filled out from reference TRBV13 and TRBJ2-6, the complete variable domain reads AAGVIQSPRHLIKEKRETATLKCYPIPRHDTVYWYQQGPGQDPQFLISFYEKMQSDKGSIPDRFSAQQFSDYHSELNMSSLELGDSALYFCASRFRRVQTRANVLTFGAGSRLTVL.

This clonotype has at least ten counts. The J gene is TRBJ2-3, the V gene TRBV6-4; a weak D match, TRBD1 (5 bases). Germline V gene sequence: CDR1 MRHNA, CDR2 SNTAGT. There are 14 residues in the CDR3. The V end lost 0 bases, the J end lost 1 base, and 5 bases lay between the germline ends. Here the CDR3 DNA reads TGTGCCAGCAGTGACTCAGGGGGCACAGATACGCAGTATTTT. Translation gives CASSDSGGTDTQYF.

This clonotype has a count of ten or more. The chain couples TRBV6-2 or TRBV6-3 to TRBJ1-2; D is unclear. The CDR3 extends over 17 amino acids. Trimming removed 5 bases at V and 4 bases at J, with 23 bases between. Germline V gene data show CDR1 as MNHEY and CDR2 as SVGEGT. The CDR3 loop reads CASSTSDCIGKTYGYTF. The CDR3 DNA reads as TGTGCCAGCAGTACGAGTGACTGCATCGGAAAGACCTATGGCTACACCTTC.

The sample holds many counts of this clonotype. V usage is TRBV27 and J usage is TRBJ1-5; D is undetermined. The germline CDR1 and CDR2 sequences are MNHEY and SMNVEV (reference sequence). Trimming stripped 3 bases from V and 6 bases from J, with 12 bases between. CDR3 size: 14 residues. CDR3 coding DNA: TGTGCCAGCAGTTTTAAGTGGACCGGTCAGCCCCAGCATTTT. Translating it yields CASSFKWTGQPQHF.

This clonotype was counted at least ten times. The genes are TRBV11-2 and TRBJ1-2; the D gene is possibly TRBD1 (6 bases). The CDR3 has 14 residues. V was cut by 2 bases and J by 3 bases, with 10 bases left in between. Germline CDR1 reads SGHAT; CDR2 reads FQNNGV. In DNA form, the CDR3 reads TGTGCCAGCAGCTTACCGGGGGGCTACTATGGCTACACCTTC. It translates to CASSLPGGYYGYTF. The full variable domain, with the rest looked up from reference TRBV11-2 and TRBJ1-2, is EAGVAQSPRYKIIEKRQSVAFWCNPISGHATLYWYQQILGQGPKLLIQFQNNGVVDDSQLPKDRFSAERLKGVDSTLKIQPAKLEDSAVYLCASSLPGGYYGYTFGSGTRLTVV.

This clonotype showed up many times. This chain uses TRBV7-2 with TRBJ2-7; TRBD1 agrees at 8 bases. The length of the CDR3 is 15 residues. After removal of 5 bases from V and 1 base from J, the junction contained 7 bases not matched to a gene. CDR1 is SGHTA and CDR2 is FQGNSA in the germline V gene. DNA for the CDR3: TGTGCCAGCAGCCACAACGGACAGGGATCCTACGAGCAGTACTTC. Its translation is CASSHNGQGSYEQYF.

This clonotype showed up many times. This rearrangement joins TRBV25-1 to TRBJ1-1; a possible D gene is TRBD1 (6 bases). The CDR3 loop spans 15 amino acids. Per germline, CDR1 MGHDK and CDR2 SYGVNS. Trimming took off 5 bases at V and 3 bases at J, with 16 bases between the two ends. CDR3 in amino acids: CASSPYAGAYTEAFF. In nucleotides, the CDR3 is TGTGCCAGCAGTCCCTACGCAGGGGCATACACTGAAGCTTTCTTT.